This T cell receptor (beta chain) was sequenced for a study of blood T cell repertoires in COVID-19. Overall study context: The study drew acute and convalescent COVID-19 samples from the United States, Italy and Spain. Sources were T cells, B-cell-depleted T cells, or PBMCs; the material itself was cDNA or gDNA.

V lost 2 bases to trimming and J lost 5 bases, with 6 bases between them. The CDR3 consists of 12 residues. The germline gives CDR1 LGHDT, CDR2 YNNKEL (reference sequence). Original handling: Using reference gene primer amplification, nucleated cell counts were estimated. Data came from immunoSEQ multiplex PCR; TCRdb stores just in-frame clones and leaves some out. D and trimming come from the DNA, and the V and J calls and clone size come from that table. The sample has hundreds of thousands of clones; about 89% are singletons. The clonotype comes from a man aged 35-49 years with acute or convalescent COVID-19. Input material: peripheral blood. The rearrangement uses TRBV3-1 (or the pseudogene TRBV3-2) and TRBJ2-5; D is unresolved. The DNA of the CDR3 is TGTGCCAGCAGCCAATACAGCGAGACCCAGTACTTC. It codes for CASSQYSETQYF.